The rows below give T cell receptor beta chains drawn from one sample of a study of blood T cell repertoires in COVID-19. Clones were read by immunoSEQ multiplex PCR, and TCRdb kept only the in-frame ones, dropping some. The table records under 70,000 clones, around 90% of them present only once. Source material: peripheral blood. The source of these receptors is a man aged 55 to 70 with active COVID-19. Both conserved end residues are part of each CDR3. Each record gives: J gene, V gene, CDR3 protein.

>TRBJ1-1|TRBV3-1/TRBV3-2
CASSQVGAGAFF
>TRBJ1-5|TRBV6-1
CASSEGGGGQNQPQHF
>TRBJ1-4|TRBV7-8
CASSRDTRGNEKLFF
>TRBJ2-5|TRBV11-2
CASSTRGSTRGETQYF
>TRBJ2-2|TRBV29-1
CSVRGAGRRRAGNTGELFF
>TRBJ2-2|TRBV24-1
CATSGGQVVPGELFF
>TRBJ2-7|TRBV13
CASSPPRVSYEQYF
>TRBJ2-5|TRBV6-5
CASSSTGRGETQYF
>TRBJ1-5|TRBV2
CASSEAARVGQPQHF
>TRBJ2-1|TRBV7-2
CASTRSGRDNEQFF
>TRBJ1-4|TRBV29-1
CSVVQGNEKLFF
>TRBJ2-1|TRBV7-8
CASSFRTGSGHEQFF
>TRBJ2-7|TRBV7-9
CASSLTGYEQYF
>TRBJ1-4|TRBV30
CAWSGGRDEKLFF
>TRBJ2-7|TRBV6-5
CASRYAGVGEQYF
>TRBJ2-2|TRBV28
CASSLVFRGAGELFF
>TRBJ1-5|TRBV6-5
CASRPGQNQPQHF
>TRBJ2-3|TRBV6-5
CASSYSLALHLNTQYF
>TRBJ1-1|TRBV18
CASSPRSLSFEGNTEAFF
>TRBJ2-5|TRBV7-9
CASSLVGGRETQYF
>TRBJ2-5|TRBV11-2
CASSLGTSGRRQETQYF
>TRBJ2-1|TRBV5-6
CASQFPGTLSYNEQFF
>TRBJ2-2|TRBV24-1
CATSPRRDYTGELFF
>TRBJ1-1|TRBV11-2
CASSLEKNTEAFF
>TRBJ2-5|TRBV30
CAWDTGYRETQYF
>TRBJ2-3|TRBV27
CASSFQDPKQGNTQYF
>TRBJ2-7|TRBV10-3
CAISGPAATYEQYF
>TRBJ1-1|TRBV28
CASRGGPTEAFF